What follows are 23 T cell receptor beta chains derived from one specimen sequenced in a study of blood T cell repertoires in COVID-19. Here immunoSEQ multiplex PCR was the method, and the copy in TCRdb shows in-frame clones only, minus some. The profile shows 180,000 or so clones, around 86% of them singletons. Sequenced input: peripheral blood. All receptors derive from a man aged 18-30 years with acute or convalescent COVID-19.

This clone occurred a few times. Here the CDR3 DNA reads TGTGCCAGTAGTTCGCTAGGACTCAATCACGGAAACACCATATATTTT. Its translation: CASSSLGLNHGNTIYF. The V call is TRBV19, the J call TRBJ1-3; D not certain. Germline CDR1 LNHDA, CDR2 SQIVND (reference sequence). The CDR3 totals 16 residues. The V and J ends lost 5 bases and 4 bases respectively, with 18 bases between them.

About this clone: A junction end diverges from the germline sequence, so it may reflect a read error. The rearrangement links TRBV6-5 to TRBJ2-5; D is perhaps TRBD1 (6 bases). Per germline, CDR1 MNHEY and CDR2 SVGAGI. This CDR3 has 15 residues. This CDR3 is CASSYGQTTQDTQYF. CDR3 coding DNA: TGTGCCAGCAGTTACGGACAGACTACTCAAGATACCCAGTACTTC.

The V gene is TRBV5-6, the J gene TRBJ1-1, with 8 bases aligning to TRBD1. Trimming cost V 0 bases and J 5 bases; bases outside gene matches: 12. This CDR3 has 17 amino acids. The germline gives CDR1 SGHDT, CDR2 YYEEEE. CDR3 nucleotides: TGTGCCAGCAGCTTGGCCGTCGGACAGGGCTTAGGAACTGAAGCTTTCTTT. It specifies CASSLAVGQGLGTEAFF.

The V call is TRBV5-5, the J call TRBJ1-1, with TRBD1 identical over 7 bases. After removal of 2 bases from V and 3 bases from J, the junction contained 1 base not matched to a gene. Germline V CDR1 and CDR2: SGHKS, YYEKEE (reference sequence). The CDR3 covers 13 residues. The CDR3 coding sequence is TGTGCCAGCAGCTTCACAGGGGACACTGAAGCTTTCTTT. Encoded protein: CASSFTGDTEAFF.

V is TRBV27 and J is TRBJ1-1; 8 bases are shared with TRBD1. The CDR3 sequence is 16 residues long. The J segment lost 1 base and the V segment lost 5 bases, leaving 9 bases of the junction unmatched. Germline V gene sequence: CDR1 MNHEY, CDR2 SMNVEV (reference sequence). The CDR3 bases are TGTGCCAGCAGTCCATACTCCGGGACAGGGAACACTGAAGCTTTCTTT. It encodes CASSPYSGTGNTEAFF.

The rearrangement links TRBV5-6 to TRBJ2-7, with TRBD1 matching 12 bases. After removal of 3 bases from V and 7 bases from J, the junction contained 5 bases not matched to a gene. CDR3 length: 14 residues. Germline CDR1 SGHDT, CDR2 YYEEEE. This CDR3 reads CASSWGQGAGEQYV. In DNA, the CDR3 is TGTGCCAGCAGCTGGGGACAGGGGGCAGGGGAGCAGTACGTC.

CDR3 in DNA: TGTGCCAGCAGGTTGACTGGAACTAGCACAGATACGCAGTATTTT. This codes for CASRLTGTSTDTQYF. The V call is TRBV2, the J call TRBJ2-3; D remains unclear. Germline loops: CDR1 SNHLY, CDR2 FYNNEI. The ends were cut back, 6 bases at V and 0 bases at J, with 13 bases in the middle. This CDR3 has 15 amino acids. Based on the CDR3 plus reference TRBV2 and TRBJ2-3, the full variable domain is EPEVTQTPSHQVTQMGQEVILRCVPISNHLYFYWYRQILGQKVEFLVSFYNNEISEKSEIFDDQFSVERPDGSNFTLKIRSTKLEDSAMYFCASRLTGTSTDTQYFGPGTRLTVL.

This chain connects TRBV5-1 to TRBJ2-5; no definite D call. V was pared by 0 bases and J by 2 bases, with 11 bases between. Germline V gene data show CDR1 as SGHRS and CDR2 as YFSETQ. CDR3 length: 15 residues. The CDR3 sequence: CASSLALYGQETQYF. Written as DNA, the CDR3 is TGCGCCAGCAGCTTGGCCCTATACGGGCAAGAGACCCAGTACTTC. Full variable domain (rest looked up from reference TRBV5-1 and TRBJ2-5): KAGVTQTPRYLIKTRGQQVTLSCSPISGHRSVSWYQQTPGQGLQFLFEYFSETQRNKGNFPGRFSGRQFSNSRSEMNVSTLELGDSALYLCASSLALYGQETQYFGPGTRLLVL.

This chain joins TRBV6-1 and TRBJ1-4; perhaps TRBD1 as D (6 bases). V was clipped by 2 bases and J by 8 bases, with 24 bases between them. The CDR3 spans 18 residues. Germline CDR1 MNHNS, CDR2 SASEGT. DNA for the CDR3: TGTGCCAGCAGTGAAAGGATAGGCGGACCCAGGGGAGAGGAAAAACTGTTTTTT. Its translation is CASSERIGGPRGEEKLFF.

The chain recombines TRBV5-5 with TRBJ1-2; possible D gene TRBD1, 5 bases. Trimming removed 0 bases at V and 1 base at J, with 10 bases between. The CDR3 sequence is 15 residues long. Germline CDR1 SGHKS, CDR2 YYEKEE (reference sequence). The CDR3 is CASSLAGDSNYGYTF. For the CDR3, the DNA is TGTGCCAGCAGCTTGGCGGGTGACAGTAACTATGGCTACACCTTC.

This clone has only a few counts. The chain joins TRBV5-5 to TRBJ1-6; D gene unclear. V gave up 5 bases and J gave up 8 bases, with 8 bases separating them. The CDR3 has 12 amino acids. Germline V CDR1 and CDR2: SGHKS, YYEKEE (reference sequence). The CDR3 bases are TGTGCCAGCAGGAGGGTGGATTCACCCCTCCACTTT. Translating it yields CASRRVDSPLHF.

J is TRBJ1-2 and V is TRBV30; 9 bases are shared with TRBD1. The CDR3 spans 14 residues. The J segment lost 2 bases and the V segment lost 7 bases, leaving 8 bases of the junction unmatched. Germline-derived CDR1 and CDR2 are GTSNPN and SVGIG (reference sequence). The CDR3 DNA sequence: TGTGCCTACCCCCCGGGGACAGGGAACTATGGCTACACCTTC. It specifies CAYPPGTGNYGYTF.

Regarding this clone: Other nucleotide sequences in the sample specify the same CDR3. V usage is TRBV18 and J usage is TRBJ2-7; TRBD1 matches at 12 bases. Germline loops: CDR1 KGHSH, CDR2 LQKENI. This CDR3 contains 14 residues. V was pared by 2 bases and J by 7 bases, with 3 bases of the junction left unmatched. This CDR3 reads CASSPGTGGREQYV. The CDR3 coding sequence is TGTGCCAGCTCACCAGGGACAGGGGGCCGGGAGCAGTACGTC.

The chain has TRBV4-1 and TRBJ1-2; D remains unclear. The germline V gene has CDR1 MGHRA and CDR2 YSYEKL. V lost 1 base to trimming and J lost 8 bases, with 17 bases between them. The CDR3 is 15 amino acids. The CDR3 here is CASSQGPGASGGYTF. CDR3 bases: TGCGCCAGCAGCCAAGGGCCGGGTGCGTCCGGCGGCTACACCTTC.

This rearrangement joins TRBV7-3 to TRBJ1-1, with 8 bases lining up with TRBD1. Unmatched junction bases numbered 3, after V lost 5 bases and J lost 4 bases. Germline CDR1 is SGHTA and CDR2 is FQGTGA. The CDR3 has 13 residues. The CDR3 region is CASSGQGGTEAFF. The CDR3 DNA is TGTGCCAGCAGCGGACAGGGAGGCACTGAAGCTTTCTTT.

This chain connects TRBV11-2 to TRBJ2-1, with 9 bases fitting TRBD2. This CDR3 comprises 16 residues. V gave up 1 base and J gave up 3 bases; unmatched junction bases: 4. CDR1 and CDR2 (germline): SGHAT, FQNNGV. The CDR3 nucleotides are TGTGCCAGCAGCTTAGGCGGGGGGGTCTTCTACAATGAGCAGTTCTTC. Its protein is CASSLGGGVFYNEQFF.

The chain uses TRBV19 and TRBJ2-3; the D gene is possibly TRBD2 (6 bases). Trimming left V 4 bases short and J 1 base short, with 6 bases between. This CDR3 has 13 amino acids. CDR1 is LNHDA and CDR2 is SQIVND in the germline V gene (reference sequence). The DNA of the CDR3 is TGTGCCAGTAGTAGGGGGGGCACAGATACGCAGTATTTT. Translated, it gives CASSRGGTDTQYF.

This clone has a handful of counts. The CDR3 DNA is TGTGCCAGCAGCTTAGAACCCCCGGGCAATGAGCAGTTCTTC. This codes for CASSLEPPGNEQFF. V usage is TRBV7-8 and J usage is TRBJ2-1; D is uncertain. CDR3 size: 14 residues. V was trimmed by 1 base and J by 6 bases, leaving 10 bases between them. Germline values: CDR1 SGHVS, CDR2 FQNEAQ.

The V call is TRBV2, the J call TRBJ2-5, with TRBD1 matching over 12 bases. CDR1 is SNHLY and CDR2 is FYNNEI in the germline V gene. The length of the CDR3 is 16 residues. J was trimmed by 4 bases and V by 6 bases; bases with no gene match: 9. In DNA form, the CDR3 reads TGTGCCAGCAGCGAGACCGGGACAGGGGGCCGAGAGACCCAGTACTTC. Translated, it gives CASSETGTGGRETQYF.

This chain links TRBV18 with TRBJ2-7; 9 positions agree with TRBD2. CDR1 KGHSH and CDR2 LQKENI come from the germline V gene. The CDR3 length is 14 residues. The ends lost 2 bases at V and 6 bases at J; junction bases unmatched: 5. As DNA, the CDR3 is TGTGCCAGCTCACCAGGGACTAGCAGACGCGAGCAGTACTTC. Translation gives CASSPGTSRREQYF. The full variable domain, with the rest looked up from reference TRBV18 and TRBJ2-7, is NAGVMQNPRHLVRRRGQEARLRCSPMKGHSHVYWYRQLPEEGLKFMVYLQKENIIDESGMPKERFSAEFPKEGPSILRIQQVVRGDSAAYFCASSPGTSRREQYFGPGTRLTVT.

CDR3 amino acids: CASSSSSNQPQHF. The DNA of the CDR3 is TGTGCCAGCAGTTCTTCTAGCAATCAGCCCCAGCATTTT. The genes are TRBV6-5 and TRBJ1-5; D is unresolved. Germline lookup yields CDR1 MNHEY and CDR2 SVGAGI. There are 13 residues in the CDR3. Trimming took 4 bases from V and 0 from J, leaving 4 bases between them.

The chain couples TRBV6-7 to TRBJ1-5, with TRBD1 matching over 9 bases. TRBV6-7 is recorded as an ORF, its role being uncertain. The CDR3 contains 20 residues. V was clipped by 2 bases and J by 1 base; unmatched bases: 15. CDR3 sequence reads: CASSYQPGQGFMWSNQPQHF. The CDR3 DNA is TGTGCCAGCAGTTACCAACCGGGACAGGGCTTCATGTGGAGCAATCAGCCCCAGCATTTT.

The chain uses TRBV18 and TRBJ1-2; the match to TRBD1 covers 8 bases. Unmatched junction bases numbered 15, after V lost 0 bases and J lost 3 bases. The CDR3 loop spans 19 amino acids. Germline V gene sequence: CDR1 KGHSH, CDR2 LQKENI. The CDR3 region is CASSPPFKSGTGPHYGYTF. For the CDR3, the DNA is TGTGCCAGCTCACCACCGTTCAAGTCCGGGACAGGCCCTCACTATGGCTACACCTTC.